The 2 T cell receptor beta chains given below trace back to one sample, sequenced in a study of T cells in Graves' hyperthyroidism and ophthalmopathy (dated by TCRdb to the late 2010s). To prepare the library, multiplex PCR was applied. Sequencing took place on an Illumina HiSeq 2000. Amplification of TCR beta CDR3 regions was carried out from RNA transcripts. The first round of RT-PCR for the TCR CDR3 was performed with the HTBI primer set and the Qiagen OneStep RT-PCR kit. Clones were called with MiXCR by TCRdb after fastp trimmed the public reads at Q25, and only in-frame beta chains were retained. For every CDR3 protein sequence, its rows merge into one entry that carries the most common genes and DNA. Recorded for this sample are 300,000 to 350,000 distinct CDR3 sequences; around a sixth of them occurred a single time. The top ten clonotypes cover under 55% of the sample. Sequenced input: blood. The receptors originated from a woman aged 45-65 years with Graves' hyperthyroidism.

This clonotype was counted ten times or more. V usage is TRBV5-8 and J usage is TRBJ2-7, with D perhaps assigned TRBD1 or TRBD2 (5 bases each). V was shortened by 2 bases and J by 1 base, with 13 bases between the two germline ends. Germline CDR1 and CDR2: SGHTS and YDEGEE. This CDR3 is built from 15 residues. The CDR3 region has the DNA TGTGCCAGCAGCTTACTCCGGGACGAATCCTACGAGCAGTACTTC. Its translation: CASSLLRDESYEQYF.

In DNA form, the CDR3 reads TGTGCCAGTAGCCAGCGGGAGATAAGTGAGCAGTTCTTC. It encodes CASSQREISEQFF. The chain uses TRBV19 and TRBJ2-1; 8 bases agree with TRBD2. Germline V gene data show CDR1 as LNHDA and CDR2 as SQIVND (reference sequence). V shed 6 bases and J 9 bases; nucleotides not matched to a gene: 7. This CDR3 is built from 13 residues. Combining the CDR3 with reference TRBV19 and TRBJ2-1 gives the whole variable domain DGGITQSPKYLFRKEGQNVTLSCEQNLNHDAMYWYRQDPGQGLRLIYYSQIVNDFQKGDIAEGYSVSREKKESFPLTVTSAQKNPTAFYLCASSQREISEQFFGPGTRLTVL.